One sample yielded the 14 T cell receptor beta chains listed below, sequenced in a study of T-cell reconstitution after alpha-beta-depleted transplantation in children. Unique molecular identifiers were used to barcode this TCRbeta library. TCRdb reanalysed the PCR reads using MiXCR and keeps one entry per CDR3 protein. This table holds 210,000 or so distinct CDR3 sequences, approximately 10% found once. This specimen was PBMCs, taken before TCRalphabeta/CD19-depleted stem cell transplant. These receptors were collected from a child under two years old with acute myeloid leukemia, due to receive a stem cell transplant.

This clonotype occurred many times. The chain uses TRBV10-3 and TRBJ1-1; D possibly corresponds to TRBD1 (5 bases). The V and J ends lost 3 bases and 0 bases respectively, with 8 bases between them. CDR3 length: 14 residues. CDR1 is ENHRY and CDR2 is SYGVKD in the germline V gene. The CDR3 loop is CAISERGLNTEAFF. CDR3 DNA: TGTGCCATCAGTGAAAGGGGATTGAACACTGAAGCTTTCTTT.

This clonotype was seen at least ten times. CDR3 protein: CSARKGNTEAFF. The CDR3 DNA follows: TGCAGTGCTAGAAAGGGGAACACTGAAGCTTTCTTT. The gene calls are TRBV20-1 and TRBJ1-1; no firm D call. Germline CDR1 is DFQATT and CDR2 is SNEGSKA (reference sequence). The CDR3 has 12 residues. Trimming pared 2 bases from V and 1 base from J, leaving 5 bases between.

This clonotype appeared many times. This rearrangement joins TRBV20-1 to TRBJ2-7; no definite D call. The CDR3 spans 11 residues. Germline V lookup: CDR1 DFQATT, CDR2 SNEGSKA (reference sequence). The V gene lost 2 bases and the J gene lost 0 bases, with 2 bases spanning the gap. The CDR3 sequence: CSARHSYEQYF. The CDR3 bases are TGCAGTGCTAGACACTCCTACGAGCAGTACTTC.

At least ten counts were recorded for this clonotype. The CDR3 loop reads CASSPTPVGEQFF. The CDR3 DNA sequence: TGTGCCAGCAGCCCCACGCCGGTCGGTGAGCAGTTCTTC. The rearrangement links TRBV7-3 to TRBJ2-1; D is unresolved. Germline values: CDR1 SGHTA, CDR2 FQGTGA. CDR3 length equals 13 residues. Trimming cost V 5 bases and J 9 bases, with 14 bases left between them.

In its sample, this clonotype was seen many times. V is TRBV20-1 and J is TRBJ2-1; D unresolved. CDR3 length: 16 amino acids. With 5 bases removed from V and 8 bases from J, the gap between germline ends came to 25 bases. Germline V CDR1 and CDR2: DFQATT, SNEGSKA (reference sequence). CDR3 nucleotide sequence: TGCAGTGCTTCCAGGTCCTCGACTCTAACTGGAGATGAGCAGTTCTTC. Residues: CSASRSSTLTGDEQFF.

In this sample, this clonotype turned up many times. The rearrangement joins TRBV20-1 to TRBJ1-5; D is uncertain. The CDR3 contains 14 residues. Trimming left V 4 bases short and J 5 bases short, with 15 bases between. The germline V gene encodes CDR1 DFQATT and CDR2 SNEGSKA (reference sequence). As DNA, the CDR3 is TGCAGTGCTAAGACCCCCCTTGGAGATCAGCCCCAGCATTTT. Translated: CSAKTPLGDQPQHF.

Many counts were recorded for this clonotype. The chain is built from TRBV29-1 and TRBJ1-5; a weak D match, TRBD1 (6 bases). Germline V gene lookup returns CDR1 SQVTM and CDR2 ANQGSEA. V was clipped by 4 bases and J by 3 bases, with 13 bases between them. This CDR3 region has 14 residues. CDR3 protein: CSVADSGFNQPQHF. In DNA, the CDR3 is TGCAGCGTTGCGGACAGTGGATTCAATCAGCCCCAGCATTTT. Based on the CDR3 plus reference TRBV29-1 and TRBJ1-5, the full variable domain is SAVISQKPSRDICQRGTSLTIQCQVDSQVTMMFWYRQQPGQSLTLIATANQGSEATYESGFVIDKFPISRPNLTFSTLTVSNMSPEDSSIYLCSVADSGFNQPQHFGDGTRLSIL.

This clonotype has ten or more counts. V gene TRBV5-6 combines with J gene TRBJ1-1; D is ambiguous. The length of the CDR3 is 12 residues. With 8 bases removed from V and 1 base from J, the gap between germline ends came to 9 bases. Germline V gives CDR1 SGHDT, CDR2 YYEEEE. The CDR3: CARPNKNTEAFF. The CDR3, as DNA: TGTGCCAGACCAAACAAGAACACTGAAGCTTTCTTT.

There are many counts of this clonotype. J is TRBJ2-7 and V is TRBV5-1, with 10 positions matching TRBD2. Germline CDR1 is SGHRS and CDR2 is YFSETQ. This CDR3 region has 16 residues. Losses at the gene ends were 0 bases for V and 0 bases for J; bases not matched to a gene: 3. CDR3 region: CASSLAPSGSSYEQYF. The CDR3 nucleotides read TGCGCCAGCAGCTTGGCTCCTAGCGGGAGCTCCTACGAGCAGTACTTC. Variable domain in full (rest from reference TRBV5-1 and TRBJ2-7): KAGVTQTPRYLIKTRGQQVTLSCSPISGHRSVSWYQQTPGQGLQFLFEYFSETQRNKGNFPGRFSGRQFSNSRSEMNVSTLELGDSALYLCASSLAPSGSSYEQYFGPGTRLTVT.

This clonotype was recorded only once. Being one base from a much bigger clone, this may be a read error. This chain joins TRBV11-2 and TRBJ2-5; possible D gene TRBD2, 5 bases. Trimming removed 4 bases from V and 2 bases from J, with 8 bases in between. The germline V gene has CDR1 SGHAT and CDR2 FQNNGV. The CDR3 runs to 13 residues. CDR3 in amino acids: CASSWGDQETQYF. The CDR3 DNA reads TGTGCCAGCAGCTGGGGAGATCAAGAGACCCAGTACTTC.

This clonotype showed up many times. V is TRBV5-5 and J is TRBJ2-2, with TRBD2 identical over 7 bases. Trimming removed 5 bases from V and 4 bases from J; junction bases left unmatched: 5. This CDR3 is built from 14 residues. Germline CDR1 and CDR2: SGHKS and YYEKEE (reference sequence). The CDR3 is CASSVTSFTGELFF. The CDR3 region has the DNA TGTGCCAGCAGTGTGACTAGCTTCACCGGGGAGCTGTTTTTT.

The rearrangement links TRBV11-3 to TRBJ2-5, with a possible D match to TRBD1 (6 bases). The V end lost 1 base, the J end lost 2 bases, and 11 bases lay between the germline ends. The CDR3 loop spans 15 amino acids. Germline CDR1 reads SGHNT; CDR2 reads YENEEA. CDR3 bases: TGTGCCAGCAGCTTAGGAGGCGGACAGCAAGAGACCCAGTACTTC. Protein sequence: CASSLGGGQQETQYF.

This clonotype was detected ten times or more. V and J are TRBV5-6 and TRBJ1-1; D might be TRBD1 (6 bases). CDR3 length equals 16 residues. Germline assignment: CDR1 SGHDT and CDR2 YYEEEE. Trimming left V 5 bases short and J 4 bases short, with 21 bases between. The chain's CDR3 is CASRGEDSGAGTEAFF. The CDR3 region has the DNA TGTGCCAGCAGGGGAGAGGACAGTGGGGCAGGCACTGAAGCTTTCTTT.

This clonotype has a count of ten or more. V and J are TRBV28 and TRBJ2-1; 8 positions match TRBD1. The trim removed 9 bases at V and 2 bases at J, leaving 9 bases unmatched. The CDR3 has 15 amino acids. Germline values: CDR1 MDHEN, CDR2 SYDVKM. The chain's CDR3 is CASHTRDRTYNEQFF. In DNA form, the CDR3 reads TGTGCCAGTCATACACGGGACAGGACCTACAATGAGCAGTTCTTC.